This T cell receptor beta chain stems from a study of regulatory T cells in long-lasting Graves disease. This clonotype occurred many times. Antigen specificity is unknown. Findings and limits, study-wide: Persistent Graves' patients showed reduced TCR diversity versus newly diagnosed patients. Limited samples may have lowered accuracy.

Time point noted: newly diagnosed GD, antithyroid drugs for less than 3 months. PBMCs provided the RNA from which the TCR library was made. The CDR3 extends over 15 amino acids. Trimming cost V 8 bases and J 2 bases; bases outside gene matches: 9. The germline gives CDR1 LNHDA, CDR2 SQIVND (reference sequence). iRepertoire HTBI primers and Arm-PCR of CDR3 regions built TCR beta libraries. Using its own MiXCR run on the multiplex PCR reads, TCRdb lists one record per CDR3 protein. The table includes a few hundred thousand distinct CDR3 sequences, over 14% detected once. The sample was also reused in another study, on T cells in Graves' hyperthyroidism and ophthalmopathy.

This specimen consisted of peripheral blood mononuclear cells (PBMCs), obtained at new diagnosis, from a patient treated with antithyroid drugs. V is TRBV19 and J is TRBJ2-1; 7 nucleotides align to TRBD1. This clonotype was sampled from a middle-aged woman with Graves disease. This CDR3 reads CASSGQESTYNEQFF. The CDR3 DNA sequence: TGTGCCAGTTCAGGACAGGAAAGCACCTACAATGAGCAGTTCTTC.